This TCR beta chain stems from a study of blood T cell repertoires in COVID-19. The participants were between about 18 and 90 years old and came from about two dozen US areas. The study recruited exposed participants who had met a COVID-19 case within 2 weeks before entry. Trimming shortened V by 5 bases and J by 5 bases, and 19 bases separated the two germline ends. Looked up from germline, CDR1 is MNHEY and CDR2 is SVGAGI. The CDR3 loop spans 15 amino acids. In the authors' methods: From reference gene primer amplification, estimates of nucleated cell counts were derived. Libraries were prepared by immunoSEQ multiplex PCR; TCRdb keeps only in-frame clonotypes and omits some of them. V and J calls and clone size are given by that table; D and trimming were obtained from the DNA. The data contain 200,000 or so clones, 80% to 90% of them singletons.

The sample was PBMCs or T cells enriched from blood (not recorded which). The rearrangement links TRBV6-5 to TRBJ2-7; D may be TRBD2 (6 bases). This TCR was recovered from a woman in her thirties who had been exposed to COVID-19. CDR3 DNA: TGTGCCAGCAGTCGTAGGCGGGATCCGTCGAACGAGCAGTACTTC. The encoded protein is CASSRRRDPSNEQYF.